Following are 27 T cell receptor beta chains from one sample sequenced in a study of OX40 agonist ivuxolimab in advanced cancers. Generated by immunoSEQ multiplex PCR, the TCRdb table keeps only in-frame clones and is missing some. The sample yields nearly 25,000 clones, around 80% seen once. The source material was CD4+ or CD8+ T cells sorted from blood, sampled in a trial of the OX40 agonist ivuxolimab. These receptors were taken from an adult with an advanced solid tumor such as melanoma, head and neck, liver or kidney cancer.

The J gene is TRBJ2-1, the V gene TRBV7-9; 12 bases map to TRBD2. V dropped 5 bases and J dropped 7; count of bases not matched to a gene: 6. This CDR3 has 15 residues. Per the germline V gene, CDR1 is SEHNR and CDR2 is FQNEAQ (reference sequence). The CDR3 region is CASSPGLAGQNEQFF. The CDR3 DNA sequence: TGTGCCAGCAGCCCCGGACTAGCGGGACAGAATGAGCAGTTCTTC.

The genes are TRBV18 and TRBJ2-2, with D hard to call. Trimming took 3 bases from V and 3 from J, leaving 11 bases between them. Germline V lookup: CDR1 KGHSH, CDR2 LQKENI. This CDR3 spans 15 amino acids. For the CDR3, the DNA is TGTGCCAGCTCACCGGATCTAGGCGACACCGGGGAGCTGTTTTTT. Protein: CASSPDLGDTGELFF.

The V and J genes are TRBV28 and TRBJ1-2; TRBD1 might be the D (6 bases). The CDR3 consists of 13 residues. V lost 5 bases and J lost 5, with 12 bases in between. CDR1 MDHEN and CDR2 SYDVKM come from the germline V gene. The CDR3 here is CASSVADRYGYTF. The CDR3, as DNA: TGTGCCAGCAGTGTCGCGGACAGATATGGCTACACCTTC.

CDR3 nucleotide sequence: TGTGCCAGCAGTGGGGCGGGAGGGCCCTGGACAGATACGCAGTATTTT. Protein product: CASSGAGGPWTDTQYF. V is TRBV6-1 and J is TRBJ2-3; 9 nucleotides agree with TRBD2. Germline trimming cut 4 bases from V and 3 bases from J; bases unmatched to any gene: 8. The CDR3 totals 16 residues. Germline V lookup: CDR1 MNHNS, CDR2 SASEGT.

J is TRBJ2-5 and V is TRBV7-6, with 12 bases aligning to TRBD2. CDR1 and CDR2 from the germline V gene are SGHVS and FNYEAQ. This CDR3 is 15 amino acids long. Trimming removed 5 bases from V and 4 bases from J; junction bases left unmatched: 5. The CDR3 coding sequence is TGTGCCAGCAGCCGACTAGCGGGAGTGGGAGAGACCCAGTACTTC. As protein: CASSRLAGVGETQYF.

The genes are TRBV27 and TRBJ1-2; D unclear. Germline V gives CDR1 MNHEY, CDR2 SMNVEV (reference sequence). Trimming removed 5 bases at V and 2 bases at J, with 12 bases between. CDR3 length equals 14 residues. The CDR3 here is CASSPYTGNYGYTF. DNA of the CDR3: TGTGCCAGCAGTCCCTACACGGGGAACTATGGCTACACCTTC.

This clone has a handful of counts. This rearrangement joins TRBV30 to TRBJ2-6, with 9 bases fitting TRBD1. Germline assignment: CDR1 GTSNPN and CDR2 SVGIG (reference sequence). This CDR3 is 18 amino acids long. V was clipped by 6 bases and J by 2 bases; unmatched bases: 14. The CDR3 region is CACLGKGQGSPGANVLTF. The CDR3 DNA sequence: TGTGCCTGCCTGGGGAAGGGACAGGGATCGCCTGGGGCCAACGTCCTGACTTTC.

V gene TRBV18 combines with J gene TRBJ1-1, with D maybe TRBD1 (5 bases). CDR1 and CDR2 from the germline V gene are KGHSH and LQKENI. V lost 2 bases and J 4 bases, leaving 14 bases between the germline ends. CDR3 length: 15 residues. This CDR3 reads CASSPRGVRGTEAFF. CDR3 DNA sequence: TGTGCCAGCTCACCAAGGGGCGTGAGGGGCACTGAAGCTTTCTTT.

The chain uses TRBV7-3 and TRBJ1-1; 8 nucleotides line up with TRBD1. CDR3 size: 15 residues. CDR1 SGHTA and CDR2 FQGTGA come from the germline V gene. The ends lost 5 bases at V and 1 base at J; junction bases unmatched: 6. The CDR3 DNA reads as TGTGCCAGCAGCGCGACAGGGGCAGGGAACACTGAAGCTTTCTTT. This encodes CASSATGAGNTEAFF.

The chain combines TRBV12-2 with TRBJ1-5; the table's D call TRBD1 went unverified against the DNA. TRBV12-2 is annotated as a pseudogene. The CDR3 loop spans 15 amino acids. The CDR3, as DNA: TGTGCAAGTCGCGGTGACCGGGACAACAATCAGCCCCAGCATTTT. This encodes CASRGDRDNNQPQHF.

V gene TRBV7-2 combines with J gene TRBJ1-2; D is unresolved. The CDR3 spans 13 residues. V was trimmed by 5 bases and J by 5 bases, leaving 12 bases between them. The germline CDR1 and CDR2 sequences are SGHTA and FQGNSA. The CDR3 coding sequence is TGTGCCAGCAGCCGCGACCGCAGTTATGGCTACACCTTC. This sequence encodes CASSRDRSYGYTF.

The chain uses TRBV10-3 and TRBJ1-1; 7 bases line up with TRBD1. The germline CDR1 and CDR2 sequences are ENHRY and SYGVKD. Trimming removed 6 bases from V and 4 bases from J; junction bases left unmatched: 5. CDR3 length: 13 amino acids. CDR3 residues: CAIRTGVRTEAFF. CDR3 in DNA: TGTGCCATCAGAACAGGGGTTCGCACTGAAGCTTTCTTT.

V and J are TRBV18 and TRBJ1-2; TRBD1 matches 12 bases. The J segment lost 7 bases and the V segment lost 3 bases, leaving 6 bases of the junction unmatched. Germline V CDR1 and CDR2: KGHSH, LQKENI. The CDR3 sequence is 15 residues long. The CDR3 loop is CASSPPGQGALGYTF. The CDR3 bases are TGTGCCAGCTCACCCCCGGGACAGGGGGCGCTTGGCTACACCTTC.

The chain is built from TRBV5-1 and TRBJ1-4; 7 bases fit TRBD1. Losses at the gene ends were 0 bases for V and 8 bases for J; bases not matched to a gene: 7. In germline, CDR1 is SGHRS, CDR2 YFSETQ. CDR3 size: 15 residues. DNA of the CDR3: TGCGCCAGCAGCTTGGCCTCAGGGGGAGAGGAAAAACTGTTTTTT. Its protein is CASSLASGGEEKLFF.

The V and J genes are TRBV7-6 and TRBJ1-3; D unresolved. CDR3 length: 15 amino acids. Germline CDR1 and CDR2: SGHVS and FNYEAQ. Trimming removed 4 bases from V and 0 bases from J, with 10 bases in between. In DNA, the CDR3 is TGTGCCAGCAGCTACGACGGAGACTCTGGAAACACCATATATTTT. It translates to CASSYDGDSGNTIYF.

V is TRBV9 and J is TRBJ2-2; D perhaps matches TRBD2 (6 bases). CDR3 size: 14 residues. The V end was cut by 5 bases, the J end by 7 bases, with 15 bases between. The germline V gene has CDR1 SGDLS and CDR2 YYNGEE. This CDR3 reads CASRPGLRDGELFF. CDR3 in DNA: TGTGCCAGCAGGCCGGGACTGCGTGACGGGGAGCTGTTTTTT.

This clone occurred a few times. The V gene is TRBV21-1, the J gene TRBJ1-2. TRBV21-1 is a recognized pseudogene. The CDR3 consists of 12 residues. CDR3 in amino acids: CASSKYGEGYTF. In DNA, the CDR3 is TGTGCCAGCAGCAAATACGGGGAAGGCTACACCTTC.

The rearrangement uses TRBV18 and TRBJ1-2; 7 bases agree with TRBD1. This CDR3 has 13 amino acids. CDR1 is KGHSH and CDR2 is LQKENI in the germline V gene. Trimming removed 1 base from V and 8 bases from J; junction bases left unmatched: 4. CDR3 sequence reads: CASSPQGARGYTF. CDR3 nucleotides: TGTGCCAGCTCACCACAGGGGGCGCGAGGCTACACCTTC.

By share, this clone ranks as medium-sized. The chain joins TRBV5-1 to TRBJ2-5, with no clear D. The CDR3 sequence is 10 residues long. V was cut by 5 bases and J by 3 bases, with 2 bases left in between. Germline loops: CDR1 SGHRS, CDR2 YFSETQ. The chain's CDR3 is CASREETQYF. DNA for the CDR3: TGCGCCAGCAGGGAAGAGACCCAGTACTTC.

The V call is TRBV6-6, the J call TRBJ1-2, with unresolved D. This CDR3 has 12 residues. V shed 5 bases and J shed 8 bases, with 12 bases lying between them. Germline V CDR1 and CDR2: MNHNY, SVGAGI (reference sequence). CDR3 sequence reads: CASSVPMGGYTF. CDR3 in DNA: TGTGCCAGCAGTGTCCCTATGGGGGGCTACACCTTC.

The genes are TRBV28 and TRBJ1-1, with D maybe TRBD1 (5 bases). Germline V gives CDR1 MDHEN, CDR2 SYDVKM. V was clipped by 10 bases and J by 9 bases, with 18 bases between them. The CDR3 runs 12 residues. For the CDR3, the DNA is TGTGCCATCGGGACGGATTTAAGCCAAGCTTTCTTT. This gives the protein CAIGTDLSQAFF.

The V call is TRBV9, the J call TRBJ2-3; 8 bases are a match to TRBD2. V was pared by 7 bases and J by 4 bases, with 5 bases of the junction left unmatched. The CDR3 extends over 13 amino acids. Germline V CDR1 and CDR2: SGDLS, YYNGEE. CDR3 in amino acids: CASGRAGADTQYF. The DNA of the CDR3 is TGTGCCAGCGGGCGAGCGGGAGCAGATACGCAGTATTTT.

Sample share makes this clone medium-sized. The rearrangement links TRBV18 to TRBJ2-5, with D possibly being TRBD1 (6 bases). Trimming left V 3 bases short and J 2 bases short, with 7 bases between. The CDR3 runs to 13 residues. Germline V gives CDR1 KGHSH, CDR2 LQKENI. The CDR3 loop reads CASSPGQQETQYF. In DNA form, the CDR3 reads TGTGCCAGCTCACCTGGACAGCAAGAGACCCAGTACTTC.

The V call is TRBV2, the J call TRBJ2-3; no clear D gene. The V gene lost 5 bases and the J gene lost 5 bases, with 14 bases spanning the gap. The CDR3 extends over 14 amino acids. Germline V gene lookup returns CDR1 SNHLY and CDR2 FYNNEI. CDR3 region: CASSLQTRGDTQYF. In DNA, the CDR3 is TGTGCCAGCAGTCTTCAGACACGAGGAGATACGCAGTATTTT.

J is TRBJ2-5 and V is TRBV11-2; D could derive from TRBD1 or TRBD2 (5 bases each). The V end was cut by 5 bases, the J end by 2 bases, with 9 bases between. Germline CDR1 and CDR2: SGHAT and FQNNGV. The CDR3 is 13 residues long. The CDR3 loop reads CASSRDPQETQYF. The CDR3 coding sequence is TGTGCCAGCAGCCGGGACCCACAAGAGACCCAGTACTTC.

This sequence joins TRBV28 and TRBJ1-5; no clear D gene. The CDR3 contains 13 residues. Germline V gives CDR1 MDHEN, CDR2 SYDVKM. The V end was cut by 3 bases, the J end by 2 bases, with 5 bases between. The CDR3 reads CASSFIGNQPQHF. The CDR3 DNA sequence: TGTGCCAGCAGTTTTATTGGCAATCAGCCCCAGCATTTT.

The chain joins TRBV23-1 to TRBJ2-6; D uncertain. TRBV23-1 counts as an open reading frame of uncertain function. Trimming removed 6 bases from V and 0 bases from J, with 6 bases in between. The CDR3 extends over 14 amino acids. The CDR3 here is CASRQSSGANVLTF. The CDR3 DNA reads as TGCGCCAGCAGACAGTCCTCTGGGGCCAACGTCCTGACTTTC.